This TCR beta chain was sequenced during a study of regulatory T cells in long-lasting Graves disease (dated by TCRdb to about 2021). With regard to the full study: Newly diagnosed Graves' disease patients had taken antithyroid drugs for less than 3 months. Persistent Graves' disease patients were compared with newly diagnosed Graves' disease patients by peripheral blood TCR sequencing and RNA sequencing. The study was conducted in China and was registered as a clinical trial. TCR sequencing covered 13 persistent and 20 newly diagnosed Graves' disease patients, some 33 samples in total. Results and caveats for the whole study, not just this receptor: Compared with newly diagnosed patients, persistent Graves' disease patients had lower TCR Shannon entropy and fewer highly expanded clones, which suggests clonal expansion. The authors noted that the small sample size was a limitation that may lower accuracy. Only the TCR beta chain was sequenced and analyzed. Persistent patients shared more public clonotypes among themselves (2,741) than newly diagnosed patients did (roughly 920). TRBV28, TRBJ1-2 and TRBJ2-5 were preferentially used in persistent disease, while TRBV20-1 and TRBJ2-1 were favored in newly diagnosed disease. Peripheral blood alone was examined, since thyroid tissue, which constituted the primary lesion, could not be accessed.

In regard to this clonotype: Its antigen specificity is not known. Base quality data are lacking; no much larger clone is found one base away.

In light of the paper, this sample's time point label describes: newly diagnosed GD, antithyroid drugs for less than 3 months. For both TCR sequencing and RNA sequencing, RNA was extracted from PBMCs in TRIzol. The diagnosis of Graves' disease was made according to American Thyroid Association guidelines. Recruitment of patients was carried out at an endocrinology department in Xi'an, China. From each patient, 7.5 to 9.5 milliliters of peripheral blood was collected into an EDTA anticoagulant tube. Ficoll Paque Plus density gradient separation was used to isolate PBMCs, and no additional T cell sorting was done. An Agilent 2100 Bioanalyzer and agarose gel were used to check RNA quality, and a NanoDrop 2000 was used to measure RNA concentration. To prepare the library, multiplex PCR was applied. The data were produced on an Illumina HiSeq 4000. CDR3 regions were amplified by Arm-PCR with iRepertoire HTBI primers to construct TCR beta libraries. Gel purification was performed on PCR products prior to sequencing. The authors' pipeline ran thus. Gene usage analysis of CDR3 amino acid clonotypes used the 62 TRBV and 14 TRBJ segments found across samples. Filtered high-quality paired reads were merged into contigs using COPE and FqMerger. BLAST was used to align contigs to the IMGT TRBV, TRBD and TRBJ reference genes, and CDR3 was defined following IMGT. Any clonotype with a frequency above 0.1% was classified as a highly expanded clone. Shannon entropy was used to measure repertoire diversity, and the Gini coefficient was used to measure V-J evenness. Public clonotypes were defined as clonotypes shared by more than one individual. TCRdb reprocessing: public reads trimmed at Q25 with fastp, clones called with MiXCR, in-frame beta chains kept. Each CDR3 protein gets just one entry, which takes the most common genes and DNA from the rows behind it. The V and J calls shown here were made by TCRdb, not taken from the authors' results. Counted in this sample were fewer than 350,000 distinct CDR3 sequences; under 20% of them appeared once. Of the sample, about two fifths falls within the top ten clones.

Unmatched junction bases come to 3, with V trimmed by 2 bases and J by 4 bases. CDR1 and CDR2, per the germline V gene, are MNHEY and SVGEGT. Reading from cysteine to phenylalanine, the CDR3 counts 15 amino acids. The CDR3 DNA has 45 bases and is translated from base 1. This sample comprised peripheral blood mononuclear cells (PBMCs), obtained at new diagnosis, from a patient treated with antithyroid drugs. This receptor was obtained from a female donor with Graves disease. The chain is encoded by TRBV6-2 or TRBV6-3 joined to TRBJ2-1, with 9 middle bases fitting TRBD1. The bases read TGTGCCAGCAGTTACGGGACAGGGCCTTACAATGAGCAGTTCTTC. Its translation reads: CASSYGTGPYNEQFF.